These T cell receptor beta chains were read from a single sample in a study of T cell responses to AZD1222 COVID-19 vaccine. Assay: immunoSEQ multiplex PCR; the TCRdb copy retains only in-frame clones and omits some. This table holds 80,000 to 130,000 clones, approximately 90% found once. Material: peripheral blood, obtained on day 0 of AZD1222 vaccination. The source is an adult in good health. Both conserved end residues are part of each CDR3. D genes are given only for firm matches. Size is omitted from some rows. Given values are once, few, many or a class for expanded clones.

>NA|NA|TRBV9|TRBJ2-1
TGTGCCAGCAGCTCCCCACGGGGGGAGGGGGGCCCGTACAATGAGCAGTTCTTC
CASSSPRGEGGPYNEQFF
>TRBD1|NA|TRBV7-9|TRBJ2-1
TGTGCCACCAACACTAACAGGGGCAATGAGCAGTTCTTC
CATNTNRGNEQFF
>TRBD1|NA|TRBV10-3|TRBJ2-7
TGTGCCATCAGTGAGTCCGGGACAGGGCGCTACGAGCAGTACTTC
CAISESGTGRYEQYF
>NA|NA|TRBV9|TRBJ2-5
TGTGCCAGCAGCGTTGGACTGCAAGAGACCCAGTACTTC
CASSVGLQETQYF
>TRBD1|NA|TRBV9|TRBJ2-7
TGTGCCAGCAGCGTACTCGGGACAGGCTACGAGCAGTACTTC
CASSVLGTGYEQYF
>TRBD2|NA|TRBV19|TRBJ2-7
TGTGCCAGTAGTATTAGGGCTAGCGGGGGAAACTACGAGCAGTACTTC
CASSIRASGGNYEQYF
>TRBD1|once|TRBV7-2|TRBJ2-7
TGTGCCAGCAGCCAAGGACAGGGGTCCTACGAGCAGTACTTC
CASSQGQGSYEQYF
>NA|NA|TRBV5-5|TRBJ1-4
TGTGCCAGCAGCTTGGCCCCCACAGGTGGAGGGGAAAAACTGTTTTTT
CASSLAPTGGGEKLFF
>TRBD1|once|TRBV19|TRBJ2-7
TGTGCCAGTAGTAACTACCCGGGACAGGGGGAGGACGAGCAGTACTTC
CASSNYPGQGEDEQYF
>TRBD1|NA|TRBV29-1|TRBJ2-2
TGCAGCGTTTGGACAGGGGGCAACACCGGGGAGCTGTTTTTT
CSVWTGGNTGELFF
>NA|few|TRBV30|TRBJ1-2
TGTGCCTGGAGTTCCGGGACACCTTATGGCTACACCTTC
CAWSSGTPYGYTF
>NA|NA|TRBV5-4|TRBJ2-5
TGTGCCAGCAGCTTTTACCACAGACAAGAGACCCAGTACTTC
CASSFYHRQETQYF
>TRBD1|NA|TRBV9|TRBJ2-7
TGTGCCAGCAGCGTAGGTACAGGGGGGAGGTACGAGCAGTACTTC
CASSVGTGGRYEQYF
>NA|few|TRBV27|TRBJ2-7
TGTGCCAGCAGCCCCGGGGTCAGGGTTGGCGAGCAGTACTTC
CASSPGVRVGEQYF
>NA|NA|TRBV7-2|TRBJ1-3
TGTGCCAGCAGCTTAGTGGCTGGGATGAGTGGTTCTGGAAACACCATATACTTT
CASSLVAGMSGSGNTIYF
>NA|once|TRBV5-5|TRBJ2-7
TGTGCCAGCAGCTTGCGGGATGGTCTTTCTCTCGTCGAGCAGTACTTC
CASSLRDGLSLVEQYF
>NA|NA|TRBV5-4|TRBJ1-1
TGTGCCAGCAGCTTGGGGGGGCAAAGGAACACTGAAGCTTTCTTT
CASSLGGQRNTEAFF